The clone carrying this T cell receptor (beta chain) was picked up a small number of times. Using immunoSEQ multiplex PCR, the repertoire was profiled, and TCRdb retains in-frame clones only, with some absent. The sample records approximately 90,000 clones, about nine tenths being singletons. This sample was included in a study of blood T cell repertoires in COVID-19. Study-wide background: COVID-19 samples collected from the United States, Italy and Spain covered acute and convalescent phases. Sources were T cells, B-cell-depleted T cells, or PBMCs; the material itself was cDNA or gDNA.

Germline values: CDR1 LNHDA, CDR2 SQIVND (reference sequence). The CDR3 spans 15 residues. Trimming took 3 bases from V and 8 from J, leaving 16 bases between them. Sample: peripheral blood. The TCR originated in a woman over 75 with acute or convalescent COVID-19. The chain links TRBV19 to TRBJ1-4; D is perhaps TRBD1 (5 bases). The CDR3 DNA sequence: TGTGCCAGTAGTATGGGTGTCGGACATCCCGAAAAACTGTTTTTT. It is translated as CASSMGVGHPEKLFF.